This paragraph reports one T cell receptor beta chain. Its target is unknown. What was sequenced were expressed TCRB transcripts, since all of the isolated RNA had been reverse transcribed. TCRdb's copy holds only in-frame clones and misses some; the assay was immunoSEQ multiplex PCR. The sample consists of about 160,000 clones, under 9.5% of them appearing once. The entry originates in a study of beta chain features in type 1 diabetes. The overall study: No patient-donor differences in age, gender, total cells or subset yield. There were approximately 100,000,000 sorted cells examined across all samples. Study results and caveats: Across all four CD4+ subsets, people with type 1 diabetes showed modestly shorter TCRB CDR3s. Relative to healthy donors, patients appeared to have naive, central memory and Treg TCRB repertoires that were more similar. More deletions and fewer insertions at VDJ junctions were found in patients with type 1 diabetes.

Germline CDR1 reads LNHDA; CDR2 reads SQIVND (reference sequence). CDR3 size: 15 residues. Between the trimmed V and J ends, which lost 3 bases and 0 bases, there was a span of 8 bases. The TCR sequence derives from a man aged 18 to 29 with type 1 diabetes. The chain recombines TRBV19 with TRBJ2-2; no definite D call. Sample: central memory CD4+ T cells from blood. The CDR3 coding sequence is TGTGCCAGTAGTATTTTACCAGCGAACACCGGGGAGCTGTTTTTT. It codes for CASSILPANTGELFF.